This T cell receptor beta chain was recovered during a study of shared clonotypes between healthy human individuals (dated by TCRdb to the early 2020s). Regarding the research as a whole: The cohort comprised two women and a few men aged 18 to 49 years. For each donor, CD4 naive and CD4 memory were each run on three plates, CD8 naive on two plates, and CD8 memory on one plate. To estimate repertoire size and how much clonotype sharing occurs between individuals, the study deeply sequenced the blood TCR repertoires of about five healthy adults. To increase sequencing depth and limit assay-specific biases, different laboratories used diverse techniques to prepare libraries and sequence TCR repertoires. Per donor, leukapheresis produced somewhere between about 0.9 and 9 billion PBMCs.

Comment on this clone: Its target antigen remains unknown. No base qualities exist here, and no much larger clone lies one base off it.

The CDR3 numbers 14 residues from cysteine through phenylalanine. Here the CDR3 DNA is all that survives: 42 bases in frame from base 1. V gives up 2 bases and J gives up 5 bases, and the segment between their germline ends measures 12 bases. Reading the germline V gene (reference sequence) gives CDR1 LNHNV and CDR2 YYDKDF. Using the deep immunoSEQ assay, multiplex PCR amplified TCR CDR3 regions from genomic DNA. For each cell subset, the extracted genomic DNA was distributed evenly across all wells of several immunoSEQ 96-well plates, and each plate served as one replicate. Each replicate PCR for sorted subsets received about 180 ng genomic DNA, equal to around 32,000 T cell genomes. Purified libraries were quantified with a Qubit 3.0 fluorometer, sized on a Bioanalyzer 2100, and re-quantified with the KAPA Library Quantification kit. Every immunoSEQ 96-well plate was sequenced on a separate single-read 150-cycle Illumina NextSeq 550 flow cell. Regarding the original processing steps: Because the immunoSEQ output held only junctional sequences and lacked quality scores, the filtering could not match the filtering applied to full-length reads. To assign V/J genes and CDR3, sequences were annotated against IMGT germline references using PyIR, a Python wrapper for IgBLAST v1.9. Reads were filtered out if the reads had weak V/J assignments (E-value above 1e-6), no CDR3, stop codons, out-of-frame junctions, or ambiguous translated residues. V3J clonotypes were defined as sequences sharing an identical inferred V gene, J gene, and CDR3 amino acid sequence. Percentage overlap between repertoires was calculated by dividing the number of shared unique clonotypes by the size of the smaller repertoire. RTK rarefaction, the Chao1 estimator, and Recon v2.1 estimates of unobserved clonotypes were used to assess repertoire richness. Generation probabilities for all TCRbeta clonotypes obtained by the gDNA method from a handful of donors were computed using OLGA. Held by TCRdb, this immuneACCESS table contains in-frame sequences only and omits some clones. Under half of the omission traces to an unresolved V gene where checked; the cause of the rest is unknown. V, J and clone size reflect that table, while D and trimming were determined from the DNA. The sample table lists about 700,000 clones, about 74% of them with a count of one. Together, the top ten hold under 2% of the sample.

Donors were healthy HIV-negative adults with no recently reported acute infections or vaccinations. Every donor was a Caucasian adult living in Nashville, Tennessee, USA. Magnetic negative selection was used to enrich CD4+ T cells, after which naive cells were positively selected on CD45RA and the negative fraction became the memory subset. After blood collection by leukapheresis, PBMCs were isolated using Ficoll-Histopaque density gradient centrifugation and then cryopreserved in the vapor phase of liquid nitrogen. Analytical flow cytometry was used to check the purity and quantity of each magnetically sorted T cell population. Genomic DNA was isolated from each sorted fraction and quantified by UV absorbance on a Nanodrop 2000c. Summary of the overall study and its limitations: Clonotypes shared by all four sorted-subset donors showed higher generation probabilities than non-shared clonotypes. Incomplete sequencing was indicated by rarefaction of sorted-subset datasets, despite the large sequencing depth. Estimated clonotype richness was generally larger for naive than for memory subsets. About 4.5% of naive CD4, around 4% of naive CD8, 2.3% of memory CD4, and over 0.35% of memory CD8 clonotypes were shared across a few donors. Pairwise subsampling indicated that sequencing depth was expected to affect the degree of clonotype sharing among donors. The genetic and exposure-history diversity represented was limited by the small number of donors. Only blood was sampled, and tissue TCR repertoires likely differ from those in blood.

The chain was built from TRBV15 and TRBJ2-5; the D gene may be TRBD1 or TRBD2, since each aligns over 5 bases. The sample was memory CD4+ T cells sorted from blood. The meaning of the sample's cell subset or site label: CD45RA-negative fraction. The receptor was isolated from a woman aged 25 to 39 in good health. The DNA reads as follows: TGTGCCACCAGCAGACAGGGAGCCGGGGAGACCCAGTACTTC. Translated, this gives CATSRQGAGETQYF.